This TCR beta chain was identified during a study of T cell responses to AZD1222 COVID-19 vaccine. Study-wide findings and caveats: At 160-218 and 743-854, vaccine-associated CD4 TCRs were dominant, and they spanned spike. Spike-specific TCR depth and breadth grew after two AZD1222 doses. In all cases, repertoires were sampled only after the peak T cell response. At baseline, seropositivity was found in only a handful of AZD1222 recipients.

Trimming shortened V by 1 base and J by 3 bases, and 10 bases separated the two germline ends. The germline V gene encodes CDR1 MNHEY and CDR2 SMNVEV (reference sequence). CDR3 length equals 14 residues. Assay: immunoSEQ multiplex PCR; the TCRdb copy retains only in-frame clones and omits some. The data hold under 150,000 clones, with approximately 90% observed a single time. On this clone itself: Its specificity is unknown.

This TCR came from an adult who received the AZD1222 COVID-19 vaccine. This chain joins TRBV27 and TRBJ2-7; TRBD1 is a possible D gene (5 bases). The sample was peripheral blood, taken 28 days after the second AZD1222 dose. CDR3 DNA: TGTGCCAGCAGTTTATGGCCCACAGGCTACGAGCAGTACTTC. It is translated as CASSLWPTGYEQYF.